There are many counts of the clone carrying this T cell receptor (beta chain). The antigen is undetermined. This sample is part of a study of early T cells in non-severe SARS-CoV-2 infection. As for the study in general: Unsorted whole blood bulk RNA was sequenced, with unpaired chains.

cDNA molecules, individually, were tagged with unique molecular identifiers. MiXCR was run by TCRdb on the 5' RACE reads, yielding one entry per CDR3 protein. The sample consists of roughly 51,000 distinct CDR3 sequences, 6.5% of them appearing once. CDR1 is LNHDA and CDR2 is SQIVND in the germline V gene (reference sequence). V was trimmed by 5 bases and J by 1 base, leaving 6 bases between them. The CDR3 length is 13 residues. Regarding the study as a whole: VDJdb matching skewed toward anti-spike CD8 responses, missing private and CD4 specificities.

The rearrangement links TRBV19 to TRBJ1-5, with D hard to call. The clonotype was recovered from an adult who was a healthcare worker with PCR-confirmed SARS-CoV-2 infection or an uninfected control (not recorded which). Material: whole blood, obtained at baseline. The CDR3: CASSEVSNQPQHF. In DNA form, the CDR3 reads TGTGCCAGTAGTGAGGTGAGCAATCAGCCCCAGCATTTT.